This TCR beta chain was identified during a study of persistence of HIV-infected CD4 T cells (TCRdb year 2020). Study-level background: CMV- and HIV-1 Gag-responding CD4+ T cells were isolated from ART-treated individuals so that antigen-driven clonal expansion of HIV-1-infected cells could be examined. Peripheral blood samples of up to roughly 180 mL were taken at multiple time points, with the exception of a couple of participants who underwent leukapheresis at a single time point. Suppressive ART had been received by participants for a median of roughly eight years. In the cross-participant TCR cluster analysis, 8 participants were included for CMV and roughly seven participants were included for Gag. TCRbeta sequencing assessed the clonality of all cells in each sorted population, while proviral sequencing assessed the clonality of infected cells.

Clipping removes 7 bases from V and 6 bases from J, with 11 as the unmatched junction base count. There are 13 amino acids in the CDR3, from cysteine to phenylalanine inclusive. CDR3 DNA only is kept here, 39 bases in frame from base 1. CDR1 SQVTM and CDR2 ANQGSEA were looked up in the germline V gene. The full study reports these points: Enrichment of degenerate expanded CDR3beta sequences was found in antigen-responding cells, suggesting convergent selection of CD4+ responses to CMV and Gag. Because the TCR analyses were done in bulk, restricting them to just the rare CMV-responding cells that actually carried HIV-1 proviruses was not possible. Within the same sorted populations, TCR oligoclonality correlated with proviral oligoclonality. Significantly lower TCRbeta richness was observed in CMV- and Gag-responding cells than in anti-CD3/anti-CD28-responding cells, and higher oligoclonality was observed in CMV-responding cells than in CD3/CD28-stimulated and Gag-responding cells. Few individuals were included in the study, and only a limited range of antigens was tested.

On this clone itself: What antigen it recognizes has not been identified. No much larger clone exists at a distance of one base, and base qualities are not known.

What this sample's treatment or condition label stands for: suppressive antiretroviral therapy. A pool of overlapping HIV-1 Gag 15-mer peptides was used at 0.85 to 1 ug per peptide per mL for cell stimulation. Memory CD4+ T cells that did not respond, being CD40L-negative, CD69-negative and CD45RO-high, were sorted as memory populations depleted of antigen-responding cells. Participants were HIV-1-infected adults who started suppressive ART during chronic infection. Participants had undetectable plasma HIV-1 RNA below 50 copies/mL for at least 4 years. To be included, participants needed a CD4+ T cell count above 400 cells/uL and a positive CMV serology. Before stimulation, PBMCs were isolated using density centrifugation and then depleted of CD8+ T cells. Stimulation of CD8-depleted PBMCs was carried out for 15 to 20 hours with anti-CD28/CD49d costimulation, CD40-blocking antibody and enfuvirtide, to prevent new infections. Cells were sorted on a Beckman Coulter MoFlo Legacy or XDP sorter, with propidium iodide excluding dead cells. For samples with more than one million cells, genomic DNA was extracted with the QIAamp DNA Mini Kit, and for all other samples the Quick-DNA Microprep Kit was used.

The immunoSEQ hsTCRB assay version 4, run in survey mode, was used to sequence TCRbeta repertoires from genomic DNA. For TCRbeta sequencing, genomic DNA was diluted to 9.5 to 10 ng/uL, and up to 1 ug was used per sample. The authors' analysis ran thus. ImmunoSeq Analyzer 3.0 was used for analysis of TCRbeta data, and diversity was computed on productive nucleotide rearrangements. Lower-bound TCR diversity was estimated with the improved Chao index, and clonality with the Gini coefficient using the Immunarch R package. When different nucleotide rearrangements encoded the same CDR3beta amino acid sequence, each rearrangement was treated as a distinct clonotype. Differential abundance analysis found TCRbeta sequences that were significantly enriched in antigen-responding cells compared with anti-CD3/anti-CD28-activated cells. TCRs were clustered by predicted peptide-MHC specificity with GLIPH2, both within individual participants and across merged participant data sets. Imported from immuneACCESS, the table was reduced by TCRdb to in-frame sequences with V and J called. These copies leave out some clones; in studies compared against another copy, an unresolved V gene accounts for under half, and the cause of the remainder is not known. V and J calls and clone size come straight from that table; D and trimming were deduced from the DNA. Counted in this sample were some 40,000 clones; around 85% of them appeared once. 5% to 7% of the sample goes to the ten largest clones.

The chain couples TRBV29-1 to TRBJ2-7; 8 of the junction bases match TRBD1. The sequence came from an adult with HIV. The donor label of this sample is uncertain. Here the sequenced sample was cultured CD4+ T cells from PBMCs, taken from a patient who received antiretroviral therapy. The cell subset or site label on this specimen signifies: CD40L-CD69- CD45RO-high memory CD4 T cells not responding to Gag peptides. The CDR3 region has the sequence CSARTGSLREQYF. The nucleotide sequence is TGCAGCGCCCGGACAGGGTCCCTCCGCGAGCAGTACTTC.